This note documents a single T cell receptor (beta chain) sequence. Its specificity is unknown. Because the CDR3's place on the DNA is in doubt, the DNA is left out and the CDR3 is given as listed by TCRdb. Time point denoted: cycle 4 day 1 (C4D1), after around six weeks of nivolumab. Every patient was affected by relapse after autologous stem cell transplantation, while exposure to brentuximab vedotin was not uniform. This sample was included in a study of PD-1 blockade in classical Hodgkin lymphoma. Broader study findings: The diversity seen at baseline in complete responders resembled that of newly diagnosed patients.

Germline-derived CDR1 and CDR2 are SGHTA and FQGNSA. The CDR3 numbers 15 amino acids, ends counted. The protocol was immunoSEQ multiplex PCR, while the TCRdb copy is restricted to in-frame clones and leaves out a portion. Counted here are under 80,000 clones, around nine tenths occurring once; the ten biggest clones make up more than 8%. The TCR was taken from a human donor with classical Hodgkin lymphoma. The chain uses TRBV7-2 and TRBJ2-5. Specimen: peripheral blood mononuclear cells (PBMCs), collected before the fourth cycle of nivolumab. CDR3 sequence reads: CASSPPSGRAETQYF.